The subject of this entry is one T cell receptor (beta chain). The data were taken from a study of blood T cell repertoires in COVID-19. Study-wide context: T cells, B-cell-depleted T cells, or PBMCs provided the cDNA or gDNA that served as material.

In the original workflow: Estimated nucleated cell counts came from reference gene primer amplification. TCRdb's copy holds only in-frame clones and misses some; the assay was immunoSEQ multiplex PCR. That table furnishes V, J and clone size, whereas the DNA furnished D and trimming. Altogether approximately 88,000 clones are present, 80% being singletons, with the ten largest covering about 19%. The sample comprised peripheral blood. This clonotype was obtained from a woman at least 80 years old with acute or convalescent COVID-19.

The CDR3 region is CAWSRGTSRDNEQFF. The CDR3 DNA is TGTGCCTGGAGCCGAGGGACTAGCAGGGACAATGAGCAGTTCTTC. The chain carries TRBV30 and TRBJ2-1; 9 positions agree with TRBD2. The CDR3 is 15 amino acids. The trim removed 3 bases at V and 5 bases at J, leaving 8 bases unmatched. Germline CDR1 is GTSNPN and CDR2 is SVGIG (reference sequence).